Below are 5 T cell receptor beta chains sequenced from a single sample in a study of blood T cell repertoires in COVID-19. Clones were sequenced by immunoSEQ multiplex PCR, and TCRdb holds only the in-frame ones, with some missing. The sample records about 230,000 clones, over 65% being singletons. The sequenced sample was peripheral blood. The receptors originated from a woman in her seventies with active or convalescent COVID-19.

The sample holds a few counts of this clone. The V gene is TRBV11-1, the J gene TRBJ2-7; TRBD2 is a possible D gene (5 bases). Trimming removed 4 bases at V and 4 bases at J, with 14 bases between. The CDR3 contains 14 residues. Germline CDR1 reads SGHAT; CDR2 reads FQDESV (reference sequence). The CDR3 sequence: CASSSTQRGYEQYF. CDR3 in DNA: TGTGCCAGCAGCTCAACCCAACGAGGGTACGAGCAGTACTTC. The full variable domain, its missing parts supplied by reference TRBV11-1 and TRBJ2-7, is EAEVAQSPRYKITEKSQAVAFWCDPISGHATLYWYRQILGQGPELLVQFQDESVVDDSQLPKDRFSAERLKGVDSTLKIQPAELGDSAMYLCASSSTQRGYEQYFGPGTRLTVT.

The chain combines TRBV5-1 with TRBJ2-5; 12 nucleotides align to TRBD1. The CDR3 extends over 16 amino acids. Trimming at V came to 1 base and at J to 5 bases, leaving 6 bases not matched to a gene. In germline, CDR1 is SGHRS, CDR2 YFSETQ. The CDR3 loop is CASSLQGQGAWETQYF. Here the CDR3 DNA reads TGCGCCAGCAGCTTGCAGGGACAGGGGGCTTGGGAGACCCAGTACTTC. Variable domain in full (rest from reference TRBV5-1 and TRBJ2-5): KAGVTQTPRYLIKTRGQQVTLSCSPISGHRSVSWYQQTPGQGLQFLFEYFSETQRNKGNFPGRFSGRQFSNSRSEMNVSTLELGDSALYLCASSLQGQGAWETQYFGPGTRLLVL.

CDR3 protein: CASSSGATGTPGELFF. DNA for the CDR3: TGTGCCAGCAGTAGTGGGGCCACAGGGACCCCCGGGGAGCTGTTTTTT. The rearrangement joins TRBV11-2 to TRBJ2-2; possible D gene TRBD1, 6 bases. Trimming took 6 bases from V and 6 from J, leaving 20 bases between them. Germline V gene sequence: CDR1 SGHAT, CDR2 FQNNGV. The CDR3 is 16 residues long.

The V gene is TRBV7-9, the J gene TRBJ2-2; a weak D match, TRBD2 (5 bases). There are 14 residues in the CDR3. The ends were cut back, 5 bases at V and 1 base at J, with 8 bases in the middle. In germline, CDR1 is SEHNR, CDR2 FQNEAQ (reference sequence). CDR3 sequence: CASSPRGNTGELFF. In DNA form, the CDR3 reads TGTGCCAGCAGCCCTCGGGGGAACACCGGGGAGCTGTTTTTT.

This chain joins TRBV5-1 and TRBJ2-3, with 9 bases aligning to TRBD1. The germline gives CDR1 SGHRS, CDR2 YFSETQ. The CDR3 length is 18 residues. V was clipped by 2 bases and J by 1 base; unmatched bases: 11. The CDR3 loop is CASSFYLTQGAGTDTQYF. The CDR3 DNA sequence: TGCGCCAGCAGCTTTTACTTAACACAGGGGGCTGGCACAGATACGCAGTATTTT.